The entry that follows covers one T cell receptor (beta chain) sequence. Distinct nucleotide sequences in the sample also encode this CDR3. This entry comes from a study of shared clonotypes between healthy human individuals. Some clones are missing from TCRdb's copy, which holds only in-frame ones; the method was immunoSEQ multiplex PCR. The data hold about 2.4 million clones, with approximately 94% observed a single time. Trimming left V 5 bases short and J 2 bases short, with 9 bases between. In germline, CDR1 is SSHAT, CDR2 FNYEAQ (reference sequence). The CDR3 runs 13 residues. Sequenced material: naive CD4+ T cells from PBMCs. Noted subset: CD45RA+ positively selected. The chain is built from TRBV7-7 and TRBJ2-5; D uncertain. The sequence came from a man aged 18 to 29 in good health. Some clones in this sample may be carry-over from other donors' samples. As DNA, the CDR3 is TGTGCCAGCAGCCCCGGGTTACAAGAGACCCAGTACTTC. Translation: CASSPGLQETQYF.